The T cell receptor (beta chain) under discussion was sequenced for a study of blood T cell repertoires in COVID-19. Looking at the study overall: T cells, B-cell-depleted T cells, or PBMCs provided the cDNA or gDNA that served as material.

Only in-frame clones appear in the TCRdb table, and some are missing; sequencing was by immunoSEQ multiplex PCR. Among 200,000 to 250,000 clones listed, approximately 81% were seen once. V was cut by 2 bases and J by 8 bases, with 9 bases left in between. Germline loops: CDR1 MDHEN, CDR2 SYDVKM. This CDR3 comprises 12 residues. Sequencing was carried out using peripheral blood. This clonotype was obtained from an elderly woman with acute or convalescent COVID-19. The chain uses TRBV28 and TRBJ1-2; no clear D. The DNA for the CDR3 is TGTGCCAGCAGTTTAATACGAGGCGGCTACACCTTC. It encodes CASSLIRGGYTF.